This entry lists 23 T cell receptor beta chains sequenced from one sample in a study of cytomegalovirus exposure and HLA in healthy donors (dated by TCRdb to 2016 to 2017). To prepare the library, the immunoSEQ multiplex PCR assay was applied. For the multiplex PCR, a mixture combining 60 forward primers for TCR Vbeta segments and 13 reverse primers for TCR Jbeta segments was used. The immuneACCESS repertoire file appears here via TCRdb, limited to in-frame rearrangements. These files lack a portion of the clones; in checked studies, under half of the deficit traces to unresolved V genes, and the cause of the others is not known. The sample table contains 130,000 to 150,000 clones; only one count was recorded for roughly 78% of them. The ten largest make up roughly 2% of the sample. The material sequenced was PBMCs. The source of these receptors is a man aged 30-40 years in good health and CMV-seronegative.

V and J are TRBV18 and TRBJ1-4; 9 positions agree with TRBD1. This CDR3 region has 14 residues. In germline, CDR1 is KGHSH, CDR2 LQKENI. With 3 bases clipped from V and 7 bases from J, the junction kept 3 bases outside the gene matches. The CDR3 bases are TGTGCCAGCTCACCGGGACAGGGTGGTGAAAAACTGTTTTTT. It codes for CASSPGQGGEKLFF.

Notes on this clone: This CDR3 is also generated by other DNA sequences in the sample. The V and J genes are TRBV5-6 and TRBJ2-3; no reliable D call. The V gene's germline CDR1 is SGHDT and CDR2 YYEEEE. The CDR3 extends over 12 amino acids. V lost 3 bases and J 0 bases, leaving 2 bases between the germline ends. CDR3 protein: CASSSSTDTQYF. CDR3 coding DNA: TGTGCCAGCAGCTCTAGCACAGATACGCAGTATTTT.

This chain uses TRBV7-9 with TRBJ2-7; 11 bases are a match to TRBD1. Germline V CDR1 and CDR2: SEHNR, FQNEAQ (reference sequence). After removal of 2 bases from V and 4 bases from J, the junction contained 10 bases not matched to a gene. The length of the CDR3 is 17 residues. The CDR3 DNA reads as TGTGCCAGCAGCTTATCCCCGGGACAGGGGGTTTCGTACGAGCAGTACTTC. This sequence encodes CASSLSPGQGVSYEQYF.

As DNA, the CDR3 is TGTGCCAGCAGTGTACGGGAGTTCCGAGGGAATGAGCAGTTCTTC. It specifies CASSVREFRGNEQFF. This sequence joins TRBV2 and TRBJ2-1, with D perhaps TRBD2 (6 bases). The CDR3 consists of 15 residues. Germline V gene sequence: CDR1 SNHLY, CDR2 FYNNEI. Trimming took off 4 bases at V and 7 bases at J, with 17 bases between the two ends.

J is TRBJ2-7 and V is TRBV28; 9 bases are a match to TRBD1. CDR3 length: 17 amino acids. Germline CDR1 and CDR2: MDHEN and SYDVKM. The V and J ends lost 4 bases and 2 bases, in that order; junction bases with no gene match: 12. CDR3 residues: CASSSLALGQGAYEQYF. The CDR3 DNA is TGTGCCAGCAGTTCACTTGCCTTGGGACAGGGAGCCTACGAGCAGTACTTC.

The rearrangement links TRBV18 to TRBJ1-1, with D perhaps TRBD1 (6 bases). The CDR3 runs to 14 residues. V dropped 6 bases and J dropped 0 bases, with 11 bases sitting between them. Looked up from germline, CDR1 is KGHSH and CDR2 is LQKENI. DNA of the CDR3: TGTGCCAGCTCCCTGACAGGAATGAACACTGAAGCTTTCTTT. Its translation is CASSLTGMNTEAFF. The complete variable domain, with remaining parts taken from reference TRBV18 and TRBJ1-1, reads NAGVMQNPRHLVRRRGQEARLRCSPMKGHSHVYWYRQLPEEGLKFMVYLQKENIIDESGMPKERFSAEFPKEGPSILRIQQVVRGDSAAYFCASSLTGMNTEAFFGQGTRLTVV.

V is TRBV28 and J is TRBJ1-4; TRBD1 aligns across 7 bases. CDR1 and CDR2 (germline): MDHEN, SYDVKM. The length of the CDR3 is 14 residues. J gave up 5 bases and V 6 bases, and 6 bases lay outside the gene matches. CDR3 DNA: TGTGCCAGCAGCCCCGGGACAGTAAATGAAAAACTGTTTTTT. As protein: CASSPGTVNEKLFF.

This chain uses TRBV30 with TRBJ2-3; D possibly corresponds to TRBD1 (6 bases). The CDR3 is 14 residues long. The V end was cut by 5 bases, the J end by 4 bases, with 16 bases between. CDR1 is GTSNPN, CDR2 SVGIG, per germline (reference sequence). The CDR3 nucleotides are TGTGCCTGGGGGCCCGGACAGAGGGCAGATACGCAGTATTTT. Residues: CAWGPGQRADTQYF. Full variable domain (missing parts from reference TRBV30 and TRBJ2-3): SQTIHQWPATLVQPVGSPLSLECTVEGTSNPNLYWYRQAAGRGLQLLFYSVGIGQISSEVPQNLSASRPQDRQFILSSKKLLLSDSGFYLCAWGPGQRADTQYFGPGTRLTVL.

The rearrangement links TRBV4-1 to TRBJ2-1, with 9 bases lining up with TRBD1. The germline gives CDR1 MGHRA, CDR2 YSYEKL. There are 17 residues in the CDR3. V was pared by 4 bases and J by 7 bases, with 14 bases of the junction left unmatched. CDR3: CASSLRGFGQGKNEQFF. The CDR3 DNA is TGCGCCAGCAGCCTCCGGGGGTTTGGACAGGGGAAAAATGAGCAGTTCTTC.

The chain combines TRBV7-3 with TRBJ2-2; D may be TRBD2 (5 bases). The CDR3 is 16 amino acids. Per the germline V gene, CDR1 is SGHTA and CDR2 is FQGTGA. V lost 5 bases and J 6 bases, leaving 19 bases between the germline ends. The CDR3 DNA reads as TGTGCCAGCAGCCACATAAAGGACTTATTTCCCGGGGAGCTGTTTTTT. Its translation is CASSHIKDLFPGELFF. The complete variable domain, with remaining parts taken from reference TRBV7-3 and TRBJ2-2, reads GAGVSQTPSNKVTEKGKYVELRCDPISGHTALYWYRQSLGQGPEFLIYFQGTGAADDSGLPNDRFFAVRPEGSVSTLKIQRTERGDSAVYLCASSHIKDLFPGELFFGEGSRLTVL.

Notes on this clone: Germline is not matched at one junction end, which may reflect a read error. This chain links TRBV9 with TRBJ1-1; possible D gene TRBD1, 5 bases. Looked up from germline, CDR1 is SGDLS and CDR2 is YYNGEE. The CDR3 has 15 residues. DNA of the CDR3: TGTGCCAGCAGCTCTTCCAGAAGGTGGGGCACTGAAGCTTTCTTC. This encodes CASSSSRRWGTEAFF. Variable domain in full (rest from reference TRBV9 and TRBJ1-1): DSGVTQTPKHLITATGQRVTLRCSPRSGDLSVYWYQQSLDQGLQFLIQYYNGEERAKGNILERFSAQQFPDLHSELNLSSLELGDSALYFCASSSSRRWGTEAFFGQGTRLTVV.

CDR3 sequence reads: CASGYRDTNLGYNEQFF. The CDR3 DNA reads as TGTGCCAGCGGATACCGGGACACCAATTTAGGTTACAATGAGCAGTTCTTC. The chain is built from TRBV6-9 and TRBJ2-1; weak D call: TRBD1 (6 bases). The germline CDR1 and CDR2 sequences are MNHGY and SVAAGI. The CDR3 consists of 17 residues. Trimming stripped 8 bases from V and 4 bases from J, with 24 bases between.

The chain recombines TRBV28 with TRBJ1-2; D gene ambiguous. From germline, CDR1 is MDHEN and CDR2 SYDVKM. This CDR3 is 15 amino acids long. V was clipped by 2 bases and J by 0 bases, with 10 bases between them. The CDR3 sequence: CASSLPSLANYGYTF. The DNA of the CDR3 is TGTGCCAGCAGTTTACCCAGCCTAGCTAACTATGGCTACACCTTC.

The V and J genes are TRBV5-1 and TRBJ2-3, with 8 positions matching TRBD1. Germline values: CDR1 SGHRS, CDR2 YFSETQ. The CDR3 is made up of 14 amino acids. The junction had 2 bases not matched to a gene; V was cut back by 3 bases and J by 2 bases. Here the CDR3 reads CASSSGGDTDTQYF. CDR3 coding DNA: TGCGCCAGCAGCTCAGGGGGCGACACAGATACGCAGTATTTT. The full variable domain, in which reference TRBV5-1 and TRBJ2-3 provide the parts outside the CDR3, is KAGVTQTPRYLIKTRGQQVTLSCSPISGHRSVSWYQQTPGQGLQFLFEYFSETQRNKGNFPGRFSGRQFSNSRSEMNVSTLELGDSALYLCASSSGGDTDTQYFGPGTRLTVL.

This chain joins TRBV6-6 and TRBJ1-5, with TRBD1 matching 8 bases. The CDR3 sequence is 16 residues long. V was clipped by 5 bases and J by 5 bases; unmatched bases: 11. Germline V gives CDR1 MNHNY, CDR2 SVGAGI (reference sequence). The CDR3 here is CASSANDRGFDQPQHF. DNA of the CDR3: TGTGCCAGCAGTGCTAATGACAGGGGATTTGATCAGCCCCAGCATTTT.

The chain employs TRBV11-2 and TRBJ2-1; D is unclear. The V gene lost 1 base and the J gene lost 5 bases, with 9 bases spanning the gap. CDR1 SGHAT and CDR2 FQNNGV come from the germline V gene. This CDR3 contains 14 residues. The CDR3 DNA reads TGTGCCAGCAGCTTAGGCAGACAAAACAATGAGCAGTTCTTC. Residues: CASSLGRQNNEQFF.

The V and J genes are TRBV2 and TRBJ1-4; TRBD1 matches at 7 bases. Per germline, CDR1 SNHLY and CDR2 FYNNEI. The CDR3 consists of 15 residues. V trimming: 6 bases; J trimming: 0 bases; junction bases outside the gene matches: 4. The CDR3 here is CASRVTGATNEKLFF. DNA of the CDR3: TGTGCCAGCAGGGTCACAGGGGCAACTAATGAAAAACTGTTTTTT.

V usage is TRBV19 and J usage is TRBJ2-7; a possible D gene is TRBD1 (7 bases). Germline values: CDR1 LNHDA, CDR2 SQIVND (reference sequence). The CDR3 contains 14 residues. V dropped 5 bases and J dropped 6 bases, with 17 bases sitting between them. The CDR3 bases are TGTGCCAGTAGTGAGACAGGGTTGCGGGGCGAGCAGTACTTC. Translation gives CASSETGLRGEQYF.

This chain connects TRBV4-1 to TRBJ1-5; D is uncertain. Trimming removed 0 bases from V and 4 bases from J, with 7 bases in between. The CDR3 has 14 amino acids. Germline CDR1 reads MGHRA; CDR2 reads YSYEKL. CDR3 loop: CASSQEAVNQPQHF. The CDR3 nucleotides are TGCGCCAGCAGCCAAGAAGCGGTTAATCAGCCCCAGCATTTT.

In regard to this clone: Other nucleotide sequences from this sample produce the same CDR3. The chain joins TRBV28 to TRBJ1-2; 8 positions agree with TRBD1. The V and J ends lost 5 bases and 3 bases, in that order; junction bases with no gene match: 2. CDR3 size: 13 residues. The germline V gene has CDR1 MDHEN and CDR2 SYDVKM. DNA for the CDR3: TGTGCCAGCAGTCTGGACAGGGACTATGGCTACACCTTC. Translating gives CASSLDRDYGYTF.

The rearrangement links TRBV19 to TRBJ2-1; 9 nucleotides align to TRBD1. V lost 5 bases to trimming and J lost 6 bases; unmatched junction nucleotides: 5. CDR3 length: 14 residues. Per germline, CDR1 LNHDA and CDR2 SQIVND (reference sequence). CDR3 nucleotide sequence: TGTGCCAGTAGTTTCCGGGACAGGGTCAATGAGCAGTTCTTC. Residues: CASSFRDRVNEQFF.

This clone came up once. V gene TRBV19 combines with J gene TRBJ1-2; no firm D call. CDR1 and CDR2 (germline): LNHDA, SQIVND (reference sequence). V was clipped by 8 bases and J by 3 bases, with 13 bases between them. This CDR3 has 13 amino acids. CDR3 sequence reads: CASRRQADYGYTF. CDR3 coding DNA: TGTGCCAGTCGGCGTCAGGCAGACTATGGCTACACCTTC. The full variable domain, completed using reference TRBV19 and TRBJ1-2, is DGGITQSPKYLFRKEGQNVTLSCEQNLNHDAMYWYRQDPGQGLRLIYYSQIVNDFQKGDIAEGYSVSREKKESFPLTVTSAQKNPTAFYLCASRRQADYGYTFGSGTRLTVV.

V is TRBV27 and J is TRBJ2-1; the D gene is possibly TRBD1 (5 bases). With 2 bases removed from V and 9 bases from J, the gap between germline ends came to 14 bases. This CDR3 has 14 residues. Germline V lookup: CDR1 MNHEY, CDR2 SMNVEV (reference sequence). DNA of the CDR3: TGTGCCAGCAGTTTAACCCAGGGTTACGGTGAGCAGTTCTTC. Encoded protein: CASSLTQGYGEQFF.